In this sample, the clone carrying this T cell receptor (beta chain) turned up a few times. Its specificity is unknown. One junction end disagrees with the germline gene, perhaps due to a read error. The material for each subset, its genomic DNA, was split evenly across several immunoSEQ plates. Only in-frame clones appear in the TCRdb table, and some are missing; sequencing was by immunoSEQ multiplex PCR. The sample carries about 2 million clones, about 95% recorded once. Naive CD8 cells lacked CD45RO, underwent positive selection for CCR7 and left out terminally differentiated effector memory CD45RA+ cells. This sample stems from a study of shared clonotypes between healthy human individuals. Findings of the study overall: It was the non-shared clonotypes that had lower generation probabilities than clonotypes shared by all four donors.

CDR3 length: 14 amino acids. CDR1 is LNHNV and CDR2 is YYDKDF in the germline V gene (reference sequence). Sequencing was done on a sample of naive CD8+ T cells sorted from blood. The sequence derives from a man between 18 and 29 years old in good health. This rearrangement joins TRBV15 to TRBJ1-5, with 7 nucleotides matching TRBD1. CDR3 region: CATSGEGGDQPQHF. As DNA, the CDR3 is TGTGCCACCAGCGGAGAAGGGGGCGATCAGCCCCAGCATTTT.